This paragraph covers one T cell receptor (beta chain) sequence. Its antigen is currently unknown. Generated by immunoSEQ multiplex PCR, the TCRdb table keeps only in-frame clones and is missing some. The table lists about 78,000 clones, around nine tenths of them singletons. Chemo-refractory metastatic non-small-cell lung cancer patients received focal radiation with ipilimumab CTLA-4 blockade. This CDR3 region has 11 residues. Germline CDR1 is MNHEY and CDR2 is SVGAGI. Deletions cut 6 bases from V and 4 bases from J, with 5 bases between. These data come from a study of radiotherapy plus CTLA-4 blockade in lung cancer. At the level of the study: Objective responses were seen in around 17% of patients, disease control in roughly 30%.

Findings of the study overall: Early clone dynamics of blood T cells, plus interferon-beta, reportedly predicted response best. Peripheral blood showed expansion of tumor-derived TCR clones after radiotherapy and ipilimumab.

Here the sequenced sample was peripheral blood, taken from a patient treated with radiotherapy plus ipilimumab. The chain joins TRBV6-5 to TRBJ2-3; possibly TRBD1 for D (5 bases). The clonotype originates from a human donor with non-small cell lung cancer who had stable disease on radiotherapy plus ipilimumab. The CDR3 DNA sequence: TGTGCCAGCAGAGGGGCAGATACGCAGTATTTT. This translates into CASRGADTQYF.